This T cell receptor (beta chain) was captured by sequencing in a study of identical twins. Study results and limitations: Memory repertoires lacked the insertion deficit that abundant cord blood beta clonotypes showed.

Looked up from germline, CDR1 is SGHRS and CDR2 is YFSETQ. Between the trimmed V and J ends, which lost 1 base and 8 bases, there was a span of 12 bases. This CDR3 is built from 14 residues. There are a few counts of this clonotype. The antigen is not known. MiXCR, run by TCRdb on the 5' RACE reads, gives a single entry per CDR3 protein. The sample yields roughly 720,000 distinct CDR3 sequences, about 18% seen once. The data also belong to a second study, concerning T cells expressing NK-cell markers. That work adds: CD3+CD56+NKG2C+, CD3+CD56+NKG2C- and CD3+CD56-NKG2C+ T cells, once sorted, supplied the TCR beta repertoires.

The sequence came from a woman between 18 and 29 years old in good health. The V gene is TRBV5-1, the J gene TRBJ1-4; maybe TRBD1 (5 bases). The sequencing sample was made of PBMCs. CDR3 region: CASSLRSRVEKLFF. CDR3 bases: TGCGCCAGCAGCTTGAGGAGCAGGGTAGAAAAACTGTTTTTT. Variable domain in full (rest from reference TRBV5-1 and TRBJ1-4): KAGVTQTPRYLIKTRGQQVTLSCSPISGHRSVSWYQQTPGQGLQFLFEYFSETQRNKGNFPGRFSGRQFSNSRSEMNVSTLELGDSALYLCASSLRSRVEKLFFGSGTQLSVL.